The entry below describes one T cell receptor beta chain. These data come from a study of blood T cell repertoires in COVID-19. On the study more broadly: From the United States, Italy and Spain came samples of acute and convalescent COVID-19. T cells, B-cell-depleted T cells, or PBMCs supplied cDNA or gDNA.

This CDR3 is built from 15 residues. Per germline, CDR1 SGHRS and CDR2 YFSETQ. Trimming stripped 0 bases from V and 2 bases from J, with 12 bases between. In the authors' methods: Reference gene primers were amplified, and this amplification served to estimate nucleated cell counts. Data came from immunoSEQ multiplex PCR; TCRdb stores just in-frame clones and leaves some out. V and J calls and clone size are those listed in that table; D and trimming were worked out from the DNA. The sample records approximately 170,000 clones, roughly 88% being singletons. The TCR was taken from a man in his 60s who had recovered from COVID-19. The chain links TRBV5-1 to TRBJ2-7; weak D call: TRBD1 (6 bases). Input material: peripheral blood. The CDR3 nucleotides read TGCGCCAGCAGCTTGGCAGGACAGCCGGCCTACGAGCAGTACTTC. Protein product: CASSLAGQPAYEQYF.